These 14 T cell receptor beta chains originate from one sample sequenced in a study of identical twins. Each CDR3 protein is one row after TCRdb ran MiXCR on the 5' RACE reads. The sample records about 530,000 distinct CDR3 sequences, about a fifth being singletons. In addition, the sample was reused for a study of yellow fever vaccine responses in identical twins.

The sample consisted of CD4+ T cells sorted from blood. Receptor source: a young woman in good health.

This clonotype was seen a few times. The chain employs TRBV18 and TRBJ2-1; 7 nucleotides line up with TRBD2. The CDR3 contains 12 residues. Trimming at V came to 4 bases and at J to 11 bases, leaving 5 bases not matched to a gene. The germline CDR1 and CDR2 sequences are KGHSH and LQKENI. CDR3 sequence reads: CASSHGLDQQFF. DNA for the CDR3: TGTGCCAGCTCACACGGACTAGATCAGCAGTTCTTC.

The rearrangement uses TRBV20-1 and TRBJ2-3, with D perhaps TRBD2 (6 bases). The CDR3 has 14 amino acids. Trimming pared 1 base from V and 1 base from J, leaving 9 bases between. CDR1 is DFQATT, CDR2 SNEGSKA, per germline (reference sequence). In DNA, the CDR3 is TGCAGTGCTAGAGTCGGGGGAGGCACAGATACGCAGTATTTT. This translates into CSARVGGGTDTQYF.

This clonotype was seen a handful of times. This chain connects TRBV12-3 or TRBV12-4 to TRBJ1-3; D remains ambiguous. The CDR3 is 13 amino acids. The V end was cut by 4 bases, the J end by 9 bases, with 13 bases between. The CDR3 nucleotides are TGTGCCAGCAGTTACGGGCCTAGGGTCACCATATATTTT. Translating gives CASSYGPRVTIYF.

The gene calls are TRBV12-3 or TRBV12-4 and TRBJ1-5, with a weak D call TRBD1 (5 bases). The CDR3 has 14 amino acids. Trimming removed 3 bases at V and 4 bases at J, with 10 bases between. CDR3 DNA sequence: TGTGCCAGCAGTTTGTCGGGGCCTAATCAGCCCCAGCATTTT. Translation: CASSLSGPNQPQHF.

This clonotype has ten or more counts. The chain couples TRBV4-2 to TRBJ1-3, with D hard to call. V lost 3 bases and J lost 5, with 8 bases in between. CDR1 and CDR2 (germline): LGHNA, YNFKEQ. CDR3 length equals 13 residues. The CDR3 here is CASSQGGRNTIYF. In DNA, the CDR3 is TGTGCCAGCAGCCAGGGAGGGAGAAACACCATATATTTT.

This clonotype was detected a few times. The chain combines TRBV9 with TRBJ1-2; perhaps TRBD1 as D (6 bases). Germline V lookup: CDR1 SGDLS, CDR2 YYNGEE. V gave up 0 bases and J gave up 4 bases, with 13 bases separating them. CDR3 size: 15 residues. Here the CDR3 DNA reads TGTGCCAGCAGCGTAGACCGGGGGCATGGCTATGGCTACACCTTC. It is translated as CASSVDRGHGYGYTF. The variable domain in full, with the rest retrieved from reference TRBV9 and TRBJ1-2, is DSGVTQTPKHLITATGQRVTLRCSPRSGDLSVYWYQQSLDQGLQFLIQYYNGEERAKGNILERFSAQQFPDLHSELNLSSLELGDSALYFCASSVDRGHGYGYTFGSGTRLTVV.

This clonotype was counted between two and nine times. The CDR3 DNA reads TGTGCCAGCAGTTTTCAGGGACGAGGGCCGTACGAGCAGTACTTC. This sequence encodes CASSFQGRGPYEQYF. The chain joins TRBV12-3 or TRBV12-4 to TRBJ2-7; D tentatively reads TRBD1 or TRBD2 (5 bases each). The V end was cut by 3 bases, the J end by 4 bases, with 16 bases between. CDR3 size: 15 residues.

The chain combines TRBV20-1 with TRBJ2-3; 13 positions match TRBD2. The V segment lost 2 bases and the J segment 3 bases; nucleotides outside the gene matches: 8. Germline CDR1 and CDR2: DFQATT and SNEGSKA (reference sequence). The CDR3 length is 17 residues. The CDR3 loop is CSARRGTSGTGTDTQYF. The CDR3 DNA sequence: TGCAGTGCTAGACGCGGGACTAGCGGGACAGGTACAGATACGCAGTATTTT.

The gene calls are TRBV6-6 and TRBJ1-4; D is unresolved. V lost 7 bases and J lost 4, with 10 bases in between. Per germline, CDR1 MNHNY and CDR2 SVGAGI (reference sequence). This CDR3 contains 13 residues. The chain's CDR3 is CASTSEFNEKLFF. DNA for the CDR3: TGTGCCAGCACCTCTGAATTTAATGAAAAACTGTTTTTT.

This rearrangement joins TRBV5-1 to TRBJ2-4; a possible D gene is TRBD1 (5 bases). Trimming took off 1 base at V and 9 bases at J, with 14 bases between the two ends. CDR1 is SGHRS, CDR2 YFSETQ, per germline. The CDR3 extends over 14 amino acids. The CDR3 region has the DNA TGCGCCAGCAGCTTGTGGCAGGGTGGTGCCATTCAGTACTTC. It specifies CASSLWQGGAIQYF.

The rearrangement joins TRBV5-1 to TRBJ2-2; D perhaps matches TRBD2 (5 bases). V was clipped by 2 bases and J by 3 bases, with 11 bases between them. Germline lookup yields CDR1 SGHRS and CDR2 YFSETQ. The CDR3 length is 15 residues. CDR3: CASSFEGRDTGELFF. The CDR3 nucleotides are TGCGCCAGCAGCTTCGAGGGAAGGGACACCGGGGAGCTGTTTTTT.

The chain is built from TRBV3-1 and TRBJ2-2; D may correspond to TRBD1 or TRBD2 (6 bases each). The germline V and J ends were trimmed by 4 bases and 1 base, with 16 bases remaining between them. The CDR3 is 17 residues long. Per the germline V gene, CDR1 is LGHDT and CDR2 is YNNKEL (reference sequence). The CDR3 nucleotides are TGTGCCAGCAGCCTCCTAGGAGGGGGTGAGAACACCGGGGAGCTGTTTTTT. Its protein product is CASSLLGGGENTGELFF.

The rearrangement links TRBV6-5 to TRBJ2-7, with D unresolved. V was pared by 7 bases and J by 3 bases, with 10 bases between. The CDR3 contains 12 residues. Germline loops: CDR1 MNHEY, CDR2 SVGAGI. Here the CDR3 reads CASKSRSYEQYF. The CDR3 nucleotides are TGTGCCAGCAAAAGCAGGAGCTACGAGCAGTACTTC.

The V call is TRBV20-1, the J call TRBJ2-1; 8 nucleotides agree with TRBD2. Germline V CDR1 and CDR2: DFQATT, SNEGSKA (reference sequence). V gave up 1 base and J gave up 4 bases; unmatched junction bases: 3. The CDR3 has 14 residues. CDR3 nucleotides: TGCAGTGCTAGAGGACTAGCGAAATACAATGAGCAGTTCTTC. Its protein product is CSARGLAKYNEQFF.